This entry concerns a single T cell receptor (beta chain). This specimen comes from a study of blood T cell repertoires in COVID-19. Looking at the study overall: Sources were T cells, B-cell-depleted T cells, or PBMCs; the material itself was cDNA or gDNA.

In the original analysis: Estimation of nucleated cell counts was performed using reference gene primer amplification. The table came from immunoSEQ multiplex PCR; TCRdb's copy has only in-frame clones and leaves some out. Clone size and the V and J calls come from that table; the DNA yielded D and trimming. The sample has some 260,000 clones, around 82% seen once; the top ten hold 4.9%. Sample: peripheral blood. The clonotype comes from a woman aged 80 or over with active or convalescent COVID-19.

In nucleotides, the CDR3 is TGTGCCAGCAGTTTACGAGAAACTTATAATGAAAAACTGTTTTTT. Its protein is CASSLRETYNEKLFF. The gene calls are TRBV28 and TRBJ1-4; D not resolved. This CDR3 is built from 15 residues. Germline CDR1 is MDHEN and CDR2 is SYDVKM. Trimming took 2 bases from V and 4 from J, leaving 11 bases between them.